These 30 T cell receptor beta chains were all obtained from the same sample, sequenced in a study of blood T cell repertoires in COVID-19. Produced via immunoSEQ multiplex PCR; TCRdb's table is partial and in-frame only. The sample lists 300,000 or so clones; just over 85% were seen once. The source material was PBMCs or T cells enriched from blood (not recorded which). These receptors originate from a woman in her 40s with acute COVID-19.

The V and J genes are TRBV3-1 (or the pseudogene TRBV3-2) and TRBJ2-7; 10 nucleotides line up with TRBD1. Germline V gene data show CDR1 as LGHDT and CDR2 as YNNKEL (reference sequence). The ends lost 2 bases at V and 4 bases at J; junction bases unmatched: 5. The CDR3 has 15 residues. Written as DNA, the CDR3 is TGTGCCAGCAGCCAAATAGGGACAGGGGTTTACGAGCAGTACTTC. Translation: CASSQIGTGVYEQYF.

The V call is TRBV21-1, the J call TRBJ2-1; TRBD1 was called by the table and not checked on the DNA. TRBV21-1 has pseudogene status. This CDR3 comprises 14 residues. In DNA form, the CDR3 reads TGTGCCAGCAGCCGGGACAGGAAATACAATGAGCAGTTCTTC. Its protein product is CASSRDRKYNEQFF.

The chain employs TRBV4-1 and TRBJ1-2; TRBD1 aligns across 7 bases. V shed 3 bases and J 5 bases; nucleotides not matched to a gene: 18. The V gene's germline CDR1 is MGHRA and CDR2 YSYEKL. CDR3 length equals 18 residues. The CDR3: CASSHPSDSDRLFYGYTF. In DNA, the CDR3 is TGCGCCAGCAGCCACCCATCAGATTCGGACAGGCTATTTTATGGCTACACCTTC.

This clone was counted once. This chain connects TRBV28 to TRBJ2-1; TRBD2 agrees at 15 bases. Looked up from germline, CDR1 is MDHEN and CDR2 is SYDVKM. V lost 4 bases to trimming and J lost 1 base; unmatched junction nucleotides: 8. The length of the CDR3 is 19 residues. CDR3 residues: CASSSWTSGRALSYNEQFF. As DNA, the CDR3 is TGTGCCAGCAGTTCCTGGACTAGCGGGAGGGCCTTATCCTACAATGAGCAGTTCTTC.

This clone came up once. The V gene is TRBV14, the J gene TRBJ1-2; no clear D. The germline V and J ends were trimmed by 0 bases and 6 bases, with 5 bases remaining between them. Germline CDR1 SGHDN, CDR2 FVKESK. The CDR3 is made up of 12 amino acids. The CDR3 DNA reads as TGTGCCAGCAGCCAAGATTATCATGGCTACACCTTC. Translating gives CASSQDYHGYTF.

The chain carries TRBV6-2 or TRBV6-3 and TRBJ1-1, with D uncertain. The CDR3 covers 13 residues. V was cut by 0 bases and J by 5 bases, with 7 bases left in between. Per the germline V gene, CDR1 is MNHEY and CDR2 is SVGEGT. The CDR3 region has the DNA TGTGCCAGCAGTTACTCGTTACGGACTGAAGCTTTCTTT. This sequence encodes CASSYSLRTEAFF.

Notes on this clone: Other nucleotide sequences from this sample produce the same CDR3. The rearrangement links TRBV9 to TRBJ1-1, with D unclear. The CDR3 sequence is 14 residues long. CDR1 and CDR2 from the germline V gene are SGDLS and YYNGEE. V lost 2 bases and J lost 0, with 8 bases in between. The CDR3: CASSVAVMNTEAFF. In nucleotides, the CDR3 is TGTGCCAGCAGCGTTGCAGTTATGAACACTGAAGCTTTCTTT.

The genes are TRBV6-5 and TRBJ1-1, with TRBD1 matching over 7 bases. V shed 6 bases and J 1 base; nucleotides not matched to a gene: 5. Germline V gives CDR1 MNHEY, CDR2 SVGAGI. The CDR3 consists of 14 residues. The CDR3 loop reads CASRRQGGNTEAFF. DNA of the CDR3: TGTGCCAGCAGAAGACAGGGCGGGAACACTGAAGCTTTCTTT.

The rearrangement links TRBV18 to TRBJ1-6, with 7 bases identical to TRBD1. Trimming removed 6 bases from V and 6 bases from J; junction bases left unmatched: 5. The CDR3 contains 14 residues. Germline V CDR1 and CDR2: KGHSH, LQKENI. CDR3 amino acids: CASSPGGVNSPLHF. DNA for the CDR3: TGTGCCAGCTCGCCAGGGGGGGTTAATTCACCCCTCCACTTT.

The chain uses TRBV15 and TRBJ1-1; D ambiguous. Trimming left V 1 base short and J 0 bases short, with 9 bases between. The CDR3 is 15 residues long. Germline CDR1 is LNHNV and CDR2 is YYDKDF (reference sequence). CDR3 region: CATSRAGRVNTEAFF. The CDR3 DNA is TGTGCCACCAGCAGAGCGGGTCGGGTGAACACTGAAGCTTTCTTT.

The rearrangement links TRBV5-4 to TRBJ2-5; 8 bases map to TRBD2. CDR1 and CDR2 (germline): SGHNT, YYREEE (reference sequence). The CDR3 runs to 13 residues. V shed 7 bases, J shed 2 bases, and the junction held 4 bases outside the gene matches. CDR3 region: CASSRGGQETQYF. CDR3 DNA: TGTGCCAGCTCCCGGGGGGGTCAAGAGACCCAGTACTTC.

Details on this clone: The same CDR3 can be traced to other DNA sequences in this sample. This chain uses TRBV9 with TRBJ1-1; a possible D gene is TRBD1 (6 bases). Germline values: CDR1 SGDLS, CDR2 YYNGEE. Trimming pared 2 bases from V and 0 bases from J, leaving 11 bases between. The CDR3 sequence is 15 residues long. The CDR3 nucleotides are TGTGCCAGCAGCGTGGGAGACAGGTTGAACACTGAAGCTTTCTTT. This encodes CASSVGDRLNTEAFF.

The rearrangement uses TRBV18 and TRBJ2-7; possibly TRBD2 for D (6 bases). V gave up 5 bases and J gave up 0 bases, with 11 bases separating them. The CDR3 runs 14 residues. CDR1 KGHSH and CDR2 LQKENI come from the germline V gene. The CDR3 DNA sequence: TGTGCCAGCTCATCAACGACTAGCTCCTACGAGCAGTACTTC. Translation: CASSSTTSSYEQYF.

This chain uses TRBV5-4 with TRBJ2-3; possibly TRBD2 for D (6 bases). The germline V and J ends were trimmed by 4 bases and 5 bases, with 17 bases remaining between them. This CDR3 region has 15 residues. Germline values: CDR1 SGHNT, CDR2 YYREEE (reference sequence). CDR3 residues: CASSERTRGGDTQYF. In nucleotides, the CDR3 is TGTGCCAGCAGCGAGAGAACCCGGGGAGGAGATACGCAGTATTTT.

This clone was detected only once. The chain links TRBV2 to TRBJ2-1; TRBD1 matches at 8 bases. The CDR3 is made up of 13 amino acids. The V and J ends lost 7 bases and 6 bases, in that order; junction bases with no gene match: 5. Germline V gene lookup returns CDR1 SNHLY and CDR2 FYNNEI. The DNA for the CDR3 is TGTGCCAGCACCCCCGACAGGGGCAATGAGCAGTTCTTC. Residues: CASTPDRGNEQFF.

The V call is TRBV19, the J call TRBJ1-5; D is unresolved. The CDR3 sequence is 18 residues long. Germline V gene data show CDR1 as LNHDA and CDR2 as SQIVND (reference sequence). V was trimmed by 0 bases and J by 4 bases, leaving 19 bases between them. In nucleotides, the CDR3 is TGTGCCAGTAGTATAGATTATGTACTCGGTGAAACGAATCAGCCCCAGCATTTT. It codes for CASSIDYVLGETNQPQHF. The variable domain in full, completed from reference TRBV19 and TRBJ1-5, reads DGGITQSPKYLFRKEGQNVTLSCEQNLNHDAMYWYRQDPGQGLRLIYYSQIVNDFQKGDIAEGYSVSREKKESFPLTVTSAQKNPTAFYLCASSIDYVLGETNQPQHFGDGTRLSIL.

This clone was observed a handful of times. V and J are TRBV7-9 and TRBJ1-3, with 8 bases fitting TRBD1. Germline V gene lookup returns CDR1 SEHNR and CDR2 FQNEAQ (reference sequence). The CDR3 runs 19 residues. Trimming removed 5 bases from V and 0 bases from J; junction bases left unmatched: 15. The chain's CDR3 is CASSRTPVAGGPSGNTIYF. CDR3 bases: TGTGCCAGCAGCCGAACGCCTGTGGCAGGGGGCCCCTCTGGAAACACCATATATTTT.

This clone showed up just a few times. The chain combines TRBV27 with TRBJ1-2; D call uncertain. This CDR3 contains 13 residues. Germline values: CDR1 MNHEY, CDR2 SMNVEV (reference sequence). V lost 5 bases and J 3 bases, leaving 10 bases between the germline ends. CDR3: CASSPAGDYGYTF. CDR3 nucleotide sequence: TGTGCCAGCAGTCCGGCCGGGGACTATGGCTACACCTTC.

This clone has a handful of counts. One end of the junction varies from germline; a read error may be responsible. This chain links TRBV16 with TRBJ1-1; 10 bases match TRBD1. The CDR3 loop spans 17 amino acids. In germline, CDR1 is KGHSY, CDR2 FQNENV. DNA for the CDR3: TGTGCCAGCAGTCAATCAAGACAGGGGGCTACGAACACTGAAGCTTTCTTT. It translates to CASSQSRQGATNTEAFF. The full variable domain, its missing parts supplied by reference TRBV16 and TRBJ1-1, is GEEVAQTPKHLVRGEGQKAKLYCAPIKGHSYVFWYQQVLKNEFKFLISFQNENVFDETGMPKERFSAKCLPNSPCSLEIQATKLEDSAVYFCASSQSRQGATNTEAFFGQGTRLTVV.

The chain is built from TRBV28 and TRBJ1-5; 9 positions match TRBD1. Germline values: CDR1 MDHEN, CDR2 SYDVKM. The V and J ends lost 6 bases and 3 bases, in that order; junction bases with no gene match: 9. This CDR3 has 16 amino acids. CDR3 nucleotide sequence: TGTGCCAGCAGCGGCGCGGACAGGGGCCCCAATCAGCCCCAGCATTTT. Translating gives CASSGADRGPNQPQHF.

This clone was seen once. The gene calls are TRBV3-1 (or the pseudogene TRBV3-2) and TRBJ1-1, with a possible D match to TRBD1 (6 bases). The ends were cut back, 3 bases at V and 5 bases at J, with 16 bases in the middle. Germline CDR1 and CDR2: LGHDT and YNNKEL (reference sequence). This CDR3 contains 15 residues. The CDR3 region has the DNA TGTGCCAGCAGCCAGATGAGAGGGAGGGGGACTGAAGCTTTCTTT. Protein sequence: CASSQMRGRGTEAFF.

This rearrangement joins TRBV7-8 to TRBJ2-7; 8 positions match TRBD2. CDR1 and CDR2 from the germline V gene are SGHVS and FQNEAQ. This CDR3 is built from 15 residues. J was trimmed by 3 bases and V by 5 bases; bases with no gene match: 9. Here the CDR3 DNA reads TGTGCCAGCAGCCTAACCGGGGGGGGTCGCTACGAGCAGTACTTC. This gives the protein CASSLTGGGRYEQYF.

The V and J genes are TRBV5-1 and TRBJ2-5; perhaps TRBD2 as D (6 bases). CDR1 is SGHRS and CDR2 is YFSETQ in the germline V gene. V lost 4 bases and J 4 bases, leaving 14 bases between the germline ends. The CDR3 spans 14 residues. CDR3 coding DNA: TGCGCCAGCAGCCGGGACTCAGATTCAGAGACCCAGTACTTC. It specifies CASSRDSDSETQYF.

The rearrangement links TRBV5-5 to TRBJ1-1, with TRBD1 as a possible D gene (6 bases). The CDR3 runs to 14 residues. Trimming took 4 bases from V and 1 from J, leaving 11 bases between them. Germline V gene sequence: CDR1 SGHKS, CDR2 YYEKEE (reference sequence). In DNA form, the CDR3 reads TGTGCCAGCAGCCCGGACAGCCCGAACACTGAAGCTTTCTTT. This translates into CASSPDSPNTEAFF.

This clone was detected only once. V and J are TRBV11-2 and TRBJ2-7; possible D gene TRBD2, 5 bases. The CDR3 has 17 amino acids. From germline, CDR1 is SGHAT and CDR2 FQNNGV. Trimming pared 4 bases from V and 0 bases from J, leaving 19 bases between. The CDR3: CASSSGLDIMSSYEQYF. Written as DNA, the CDR3 is TGTGCCAGCAGCTCAGGACTGGATATTATGAGCTCCTACGAGCAGTACTTC.

V and J are TRBV5-1 and TRBJ1-4; 10 bases line up with TRBD1. This CDR3 has 15 residues. CDR1 and CDR2 from the germline V gene are SGHRS and YFSETQ. Trimming took 1 base from V and 5 from J; bases not matched to a gene: 2. Written as DNA, the CDR3 is TGCGCCAGCAGCTTGCGGACAGGGGGAAATGAAAAACTGTTTTTT. Amino acids: CASSLRTGGNEKLFF.

The rearrangement links TRBV19 to TRBJ1-2, with a tentative D call TRBD1 (6 bases). The CDR3 totals 13 residues. Deletions cut 6 bases from V and 7 bases from J, with 15 bases between. Germline V gene data show CDR1 as LNHDA and CDR2 as SQIVND (reference sequence). CDR3 protein: CASRAEQGGGYTF. The CDR3 coding sequence is TGTGCCAGTAGGGCTGAACAGGGTGGTGGCTACACCTTC. The entire variable domain, with the rest obtained from reference TRBV19 and TRBJ1-2, is as follows: DGGITQSPKYLFRKEGQNVTLSCEQNLNHDAMYWYRQDPGQGLRLIYYSQIVNDFQKGDIAEGYSVSREKKESFPLTVTSAQKNPTAFYLCASRAEQGGGYTFGSGTRLTVV.

CDR3 loop: CASSLRQDYEQYF. The DNA for the CDR3 is TGCGCCAGCAGCTTGAGACAGGATTACGAGCAGTACTTC. This chain connects TRBV5-1 to TRBJ2-7; perhaps TRBD1 as D (6 bases). This CDR3 spans 13 amino acids. Germline CDR1 SGHRS, CDR2 YFSETQ. V lost 1 base to trimming and J lost 4 bases, with 9 bases between them.

This clone has more than one count but fewer than ten. V is TRBV3-1 (or the pseudogene TRBV3-2) and J is TRBJ2-7; TRBD2 is a possible D gene (6 bases). The V gene's germline CDR1 is LGHDT and CDR2 YNNKEL (reference sequence). Trimming took 1 base from V and 6 from J, leaving 13 bases between them. This CDR3 has 14 residues. The CDR3 loop is CASSQAGRPGEQYF. In DNA, the CDR3 is TGTGCCAGCAGCCAAGCAGGGAGGCCCGGCGAGCAGTACTTC.

The V and J genes are TRBV6-5 and TRBJ1-5; TRBD1 agrees at 9 bases. Losses at the gene ends were 10 bases for V and 3 bases for J; bases not matched to a gene: 7. The CDR3 contains 14 residues. Germline V lookup: CDR1 MNHEY, CDR2 SVGAGI. The CDR3 DNA follows: TGTGCCACCGGGACAGGGTGGGTCAATCAGCCCCAGCATTTT. Its protein is CATGTGWVNQPQHF.